Listed below are T cell receptor beta chains from one sample, sequenced in a study of blood T cell repertoires in COVID-19. Here immunoSEQ multiplex PCR was the method, and the copy in TCRdb shows in-frame clones only, minus some. The sample includes approximately 150,000 clones, roughly nine tenths seen only once; the top ten take 4%. The source material was peripheral blood. The source of these receptors is a woman in her 70s with acute or convalescent COVID-19. The CDR3 runs from the conserved cysteine through the conserved F or W. D genes are given only for firm matches. Only some rows state a clone size, as once, few, many or a class for expanded clones.

j_gene | v_gene | abundance | d_gene | CDR3aa | CDR3nt
TRBJ2-3 | TRBV7-3 | - | TRBD2 | CASSRTSESTDTQYF | TGTGCCAGCAGCCGGACTAGCGAGAGCACAGATACGCAGTATTTT
TRBJ1-3 | TRBV6-1 | once | - | CASSEAGGIGNTIYF | TGTGCCAGCAGTGAAGCAGGCGGGATCGGAAACACCATATATTTT
TRBJ1-2 | TRBV4-3 | once | - | CASSQDLNPISGYTF | TGCGCCAGCAGCCAAGATCTAAACCCGATAAGTGGCTACACCTTC
TRBJ2-3 | TRBV7-2 | - | TRBD2 | CASSLRLAGETDTQYF | TGTGCCAGCAGCCTCCGACTAGCGGGAGAGACAGATACGCAGTATTTT
TRBJ2-7 | TRBV6-5 | few | - | CASRGLADYEQYF | TGTGCCAGCAGGGGACTCGCTGATTACGAGCAGTACTTC
TRBJ2-5 | TRBV5-6 | - | - | CASSRGVQETQYF | TGTGCCAGCAGCCGGGGAGTACAAGAGACCCAGTACTTC
TRBJ1-1 | TRBV7-2 | - | - | CASSPGGGGATEAFF | TGTGCCAGCAGCCCGGGGGGTGGAGGGGCCACTGAAGCTTTCTTT
TRBJ1-4 | TRBV20-1 | - | - | CSASSRGLEKLFF | TGCAGTGCTAGTAGCAGGGGATTAGAAAAACTGTTTTTT
TRBJ2-1 | TRBV7-2 | once | TRBD2 | CASSLVRGGLGEQFF | TGTGCCAGCAGCTTAGTTCGGGGGGGCCTCGGTGAGCAGTTCTTC
TRBJ2-3 | TRBV4-2 | - | TRBD2 | CASSPGGTYTDTQYF | TGTGCCAGCAGCCCGGGGGGGACCTACACAGATACGCAGTATTTT
TRBJ1-5 | TRBV27 | - | TRBD1 | CASSRDRYNQPQHF | TGTGCCAGCAGTAGGGACAGGTACAATCAGCCCCAGCATTTT
TRBJ1-4 | TRBV6-1 | - | - | CASSEVGGGTFEKLFF | TGTGCCAGCAGTGAAGTTGGTGGAGGGACCTTCGAAAAACTGTTTTTT
TRBJ2-1 | TRBV18 | - | TRBD1 | CASSPQGAFYNEQFF | TGTGCCAGCTCACCTCAGGGGGCCTTCTACAATGAGCAGTTCTTC
TRBJ1-5 | TRBV19 | - | - | CASKMDGGQPQHF | TGTGCCAGTAAAATGGACGGGGGTCAGCCCCAGCATTTT
TRBJ1-5 | TRBV12-1 | - | - | CASSFETPFPTDSNQPQHF | TGTGCCAGCAGCTTTGAGACCCCTTTTCCGACAGATAGCAATCAGCCCCAGCATTTT
TRBJ2-1 | TRBV10-1 | - | TRBD1 | CASSEGQGWDEQFF | TGCGCCAGCAGCGAGGGACAGGGATGGGATGAGCAGTTCTTC
TRBJ1-5 | TRBV6-1 | - | - | CASSESRGYQPQHF | TGTGCCAGCAGTGAAAGTAGGGGCTATCAGCCCCAGCATTTT
TRBJ2-7 | TRBV20-1 | once | - | CSGGSPYEQYF | TGCAGTGGAGGATCGCCCTACGAGCAGTACTTC
TRBJ1-4 | TRBV3-1/TRBV3-2 | - | - | CASRPPGGKLFF | TGTGCCAGCCGACCCCCCGGGGGAAAACTGTTTTTT
TRBJ2-1 | TRBV7-2 | - | - | CASSLVASANNEQFF | TGTGCCAGCAGCTTAGTTGCTAGCGCGAACAATGAGCAGTTCTTC
TRBJ2-7 | TRBV7-2 | - | TRBD2 | CASSQNGLAGVYEQYF | TGTGCCAGCAGCCAAAACGGACTAGCGGGTGTCTACGAGCAGTACTTC
TRBJ1-2 | TRBV4-2 | - | - | CASSQDPVGGWGYTF | TGTGCCAGCAGCCAAGATCCGGTCGGGGGTTGGGGCTACACCTTC
TRBJ2-6 | TRBV6-1 | - | - | CASSEARQLSGANVLTF | TGTGCCAGCAGTGAAGCGAGACAGCTCTCTGGGGCCAACGTCCTGACTTTC
TRBJ1-2 | TRBV5-1 | - | TRBD1 | CASSLGREVPRQGLYGNYGYTF | TGCGCCAGCAGCTTGGGGCGAGAGGTACCGAGACAGGGGTTGTACGGAAACTATGGCTACACCTTC
TRBJ2-7 | TRBV7-8 | - | - | CASSLNTGNYEQYF | TGTGCCAGCAGCTTAAACACGGGGAACTACGAGCAGTACTTC
TRBJ1-5 | TRBV2 | - | TRBD1 | CASSGDRLQPQHF | TGTGCCAGCAGCGGGGACAGGTTACAGCCCCAGCATTTT
TRBJ2-1 | TRBV24-1 | - | - | CATSRVDEQFF | TGTGCCACCAGCCGGGTGGATGAGCAGTTCTTC
TRBJ2-3 | TRBV5-1 | - | TRBD2 | CASSLGLAGGADTQYF | TGCGCCAGCAGCCTGGGACTAGCGGGAGGGGCAGATACGCAGTATTTT
TRBJ1-2 | TRBV6-6 | - | - | CASIDRSPYGYTF | TGTGCCAGCATCGACAGGAGTCCTTATGGCTACACCTTC
TRBJ2-7 | TRBV5-1 | - | TRBD1 | CASSFRTGDEQYF | TGCGCCAGCAGCTTCAGGACAGGGGACGAGCAGTACTTC
TRBJ2-1 | TRBV5-6 | - | - | CASSLDGNRDFSSYNEQFF | TGTGCCAGCAGCTTGGATGGGAACCGGGACTTTAGCTCCTACAATGAGCAGTTCTTC
TRBJ1-2 | TRBV5-1 | - | - | CASSPKAPGVAGYTF | TGCGCCAGCAGCCCCAAGGCCCCGGGGGTAGCTGGCTACACCTTC
TRBJ2-7 | TRBV4-2 | - | TRBD1 | CASSARITGVSEQYF | TGTGCCAGCAGCGCAAGGATTACAGGGGTGAGCGAGCAGTACTTC
TRBJ2-1 | TRBV10-3 | - | - | CAISADGLNEQFF | TGTGCCATCAGTGCGGACGGACTCAATGAGCAGTTCTTC
TRBJ1-2 | TRBV7-2 | - | - | CASSLSSAADTNYGYTF | TGTGCCAGCAGCTTATCTTCCGCGGCAGATACTAACTATGGCTACACCTTC
TRBJ2-7 | TRBV2 | - | TRBD2 | CASRIDKSGAYEQYF | TGTGCCAGCAGGATAGACAAGAGCGGGGCTTACGAGCAGTACTTC
TRBJ2-1 | TRBV7-2 | - | TRBD2 | CASSPLAGGPWEQFF | TGTGCCAGCAGCCCACTAGCGGGAGGGCCGTGGGAGCAGTTCTTC
TRBJ2-1 | TRBV19 | - | TRBD2 | CASSSPPSSAGAYNEQFF | TGTGCCAGTAGTTCCCCCCCATCTAGTGCGGGAGCCTACAATGAGCAGTTCTTC
TRBJ2-2 | TRBV5-1 | - | - | CASFVGHTNTGELFF | TGCGCCAGCTTTGTGGGACATACGAACACCGGGGAGCTGTTTTTT
TRBJ2-1 | TRBV5-1 | - | - | CASSIIQNNEQFF | TGCGCCAGCAGCATAATACAGAATAATGAGCAGTTCTTC
TRBJ1-1 | TRBV3-1/TRBV3-2 | - | TRBD1 | CASSQGDSLNTEAFF | TGTGCCAGCAGCCAAGGGGACAGCCTGAACACTGAAGCTTTCTTT
TRBJ1-3 | TRBV10-1 | - | - | CASAPGSGNTIYF | TGCGCCAGCGCGCCGGGCTCTGGAAACACCATATATTTT
TRBJ1-1 | TRBV12-3/TRBV12-4 | few | - | CASSPPPGTEAFF | TGTGCCAGCAGCCCTCCACCGGGCACTGAAGCTTTCTTT
TRBJ1-2 | TRBV7-2 | few | - | CASSLADGRGLGYTF | TGTGCCAGCAGCTTAGCTGATGGCAGAGGGCTTGGCTACACCTTC
TRBJ2-7 | TRBV5-8 | once | TRBD2 | CASSFSLAGAEQYF | TGTGCCAGCAGCTTTTCGCTAGCGGGAGCCGAGCAGTACTTC
TRBJ2-7 | TRBV7-6 | - | TRBD1 | CASSKDRSSYEQYF | TGTGCCAGCAGCAAGGACAGGAGCTCCTACGAGCAGTACTTC
TRBJ2-7 | TRBV28 | - | TRBD1 | CASGRTGVGNEQYF | TGTGCCAGCGGGAGGACAGGGGTTGGCAACGAGCAGTACTTC
TRBJ1-1 | TRBV7-2 | - | - | CASSLRGHNTEAFF | TGTGCCAGCAGCTTAAGGGGACATAACACTGAAGCTTTCTTT
TRBJ2-1 | TRBV6-5 | - | TRBD2 | CASSRGGTSFEQFF | TGTGCCAGCAGTCGGGGGGGCACGTCGTTCGAGCAGTTCTTC
TRBJ2-2 | TRBV6-2/TRBV6-3 | once | TRBD2 | CASSYRTSGGTGELFF | TGTGCCAGCAGTTACCGGACTAGCGGGGGCACCGGGGAGCTGTTTTTT
TRBJ1-1 | TRBV9 | - | - | CASSLRDTGPWNTEAFF | TGTGCCAGCAGCCTTCGGGACACTGGGCCGTGGAACACTGAAGCTTTCTTT
TRBJ1-5 | TRBV12-3/TRBV12-4 | - | - | CASSLGVFQPQHF | TGTGCCAGCAGTTTAGGAGTATTTCAGCCCCAGCATTTT
TRBJ1-1 | TRBV5-1 | - | - | CASSPGTTKNTEAFF | TGCGCCAGCAGCCCCGGGACAACGAAGAACACTGAAGCTTTCTTT
TRBJ2-1 | TRBV27 | - | - | CASSFGVGDWGVQNEQFF | TGTGCCAGCAGTTTTGGGGTCGGAGACTGGGGAGTTCAGAATGAGCAGTTCTTC